One sample yielded the 13 T cell receptor beta chains listed below, sequenced in a study of shared clonotypes between healthy human individuals. Clones were read by immunoSEQ multiplex PCR, and TCRdb kept only the in-frame ones, dropping some. Of some 2,000,000 clones listed, 85% to 95% were seen once; the top ten hold about 1.1%. Naive CD8 cells were CD45RO-negative, positively selected for CCR7, excluding terminally differentiated effector memory CD45RA+ cells. Sequencing used naive CD8+ T cells sorted from blood. These receptors were obtained from a man between 18 and 29 years old in good health.

The V and J genes are TRBV4-1 and TRBJ1-4; D is unclear. Germline CDR1 and CDR2: MGHRA and YSYEKL. The CDR3 is 14 amino acids. V gave up 0 bases and J gave up 8 bases, with 10 bases separating them. CDR3 DNA: TGCGCCAGCAGCCAAGATAATGATCGAGAAAAACTGTTTTTT. Its translation: CASSQDNDREKLFF.

The chain links TRBV5-4 to TRBJ2-5, with D perhaps matching TRBD2 (6 bases). Germline V gives CDR1 SGHNT, CDR2 YYREEE (reference sequence). V was shortened by 2 bases and J by 5 bases, with 10 bases between the two germline ends. The length of the CDR3 is 13 residues. The CDR3 DNA follows: TGTGCCAGCAGCTTAACGGCGGGGGAGACCCAGTACTTC. Translated: CASSLTAGETQYF.

The rearrangement links TRBV10-3 to TRBJ2-2; a weak D match, TRBD1 (6 bases). The CDR3 has 14 amino acids. V was shortened by 2 bases and J by 5 bases, with 9 bases between the two germline ends. Germline V gene lookup returns CDR1 ENHRY and CDR2 SYGVKD. The CDR3 loop is CAISEATGTGELFF. In DNA, the CDR3 is TGTGCCATCAGTGAGGCCACAGGGACCGGGGAGCTGTTTTTT.

This clone appeared once. CDR3 region: CASSQRTSGGFSTDTQYF. CDR3 DNA: TGCGCCAGCAGCCAACGGACTAGCGGGGGGTTTTCCACAGATACGCAGTATTTT. This chain links TRBV4-1 with TRBJ2-3, with 14 positions matching TRBD2. Germline V CDR1 and CDR2: MGHRA, YSYEKL. The CDR3 sequence is 18 residues long. V lost 2 bases and J lost 2; bases outside the gene matches: 6.

The J gene is TRBJ2-2, the V gene TRBV9; TRBD2 matches 7 bases. This CDR3 comprises 15 residues. Looked up from germline, CDR1 is SGDLS and CDR2 is YYNGEE. Trimming cost V 4 bases and J 3 bases; bases outside gene matches: 6. CDR3 coding DNA: TGTGCCAGCAGCCCCGGGCTAGCGGACACCGGGGAGCTGTTTTTT. Its protein is CASSPGLADTGELFF.

The chain has TRBV6-5 and TRBJ2-3, with a weak D call TRBD1 (5 bases). The CDR3 runs 14 residues. V lost 3 bases, J lost 5 bases, and 12 bases lay in between. Germline-derived CDR1 and CDR2 are MNHEY and SVGAGI. For the CDR3, the DNA is TGTGCCAGCAGTTATCTTAGGGGAATAGATACGCAGTATTTT. Translating gives CASSYLRGIDTQYF.

The chain employs TRBV4-1 and TRBJ1-1; 9 bases agree with TRBD1. V shed 5 bases, J shed 6 bases, and the junction held 4 bases outside the gene matches. The CDR3 length is 13 residues. The germline CDR1 and CDR2 sequences are MGHRA and YSYEKL. CDR3 DNA sequence: TGCGCCAGCAGCGCAAGGACAGGGGCTGAAGCTTTCTTT. Translated, it gives CASSARTGAEAFF.

The chain links TRBV7-9 to TRBJ2-3, with 9 bases that match TRBD1. The CDR3 runs to 17 residues. CDR1 is SEHNR and CDR2 is FQNEAQ in the germline V gene (reference sequence). The V gene end was trimmed by 5 bases and the J gene end by 0 bases; junction bases not matched to a gene: 9. The CDR3 DNA sequence: TGTGCCAGCAGCCCGGGACAGGGTCTTTCTAGCACAGATACGCAGTATTTT. Translating gives CASSPGQGLSSTDTQYF.

This clone was seen only once. The V gene is TRBV9, the J gene TRBJ2-3; 15 bases fit TRBD2. There are 20 residues in the CDR3. Germline values: CDR1 SGDLS, CDR2 YYNGEE. V lost 0 bases, J lost 0 bases, and 8 bases stayed unmatched. This CDR3 reads CASSVASGTSGRTSTDTQYF. CDR3 DNA sequence: TGTGCCAGCAGCGTAGCTTCAGGGACTAGCGGGAGGACTAGCACAGATACGCAGTATTTT.

The chain has TRBV7-9 and TRBJ2-1, with D unclear. The length of the CDR3 is 16 residues. V lost 5 bases and J 0 bases, leaving 14 bases between the germline ends. Germline V lookup: CDR1 SEHNR, CDR2 FQNEAQ (reference sequence). The CDR3 here is CASSPESVSSYNEQFF. In DNA, the CDR3 is TGTGCCAGCAGCCCCGAGAGCGTGAGCTCCTACAATGAGCAGTTCTTC.

The chain carries TRBV6-4 and TRBJ2-7; D may correspond to TRBD1 or TRBD2 (5 bases each). With 5 bases removed from V and 2 bases from J, the gap between germline ends came to 13 bases. The CDR3 totals 14 residues. Germline V gives CDR1 MRHNA, CDR2 SNTAGT. The CDR3 is CASSPGPSPYEQYF. Here the CDR3 DNA reads TGTGCCAGCAGTCCAGGGCCTAGCCCCTACGAGCAGTACTTC.

As for this clone: At the DNA level, this CDR3 is encoded by other sequences in the same sample as well. This chain connects TRBV28 to TRBJ2-7; tentative D call: TRBD1 (5 bases). The germline V gene has CDR1 MDHEN and CDR2 SYDVKM. CDR3 size: 14 residues. Trimming left V 3 bases short and J 4 bases short, with 13 bases between. The CDR3 spells CASSFGQGRYEQYF. The CDR3 DNA reads as TGTGCCAGCAGTTTCGGCCAGGGAAGATACGAGCAGTACTTC.

A word on this clone: Other nucleotide sequences in the sample specify the same CDR3. V usage is TRBV9 and J usage is TRBJ2-1; 8 positions match TRBD2. The germline CDR1 and CDR2 sequences are SGDLS and YYNGEE. J lost 7 bases, V lost 2 bases, and 2 bases had no gene match. The CDR3 is 13 amino acids. The CDR3 nucleotides read TGTGCCAGCAGCGTGGGACTAGTTAATGAGCAGTTCTTC. Translating it yields CASSVGLVNEQFF. Combining the CDR3 with reference TRBV9 and TRBJ2-1 gives the whole variable domain DSGVTQTPKHLITATGQRVTLRCSPRSGDLSVYWYQQSLDQGLQFLIQYYNGEERAKGNILERFSAQQFPDLHSELNLSSLELGDSALYFCASSVGLVNEQFFGPGTRLTVL.